These T cell receptor beta chains were read from a single sample in a study of blood T cell repertoires in COVID-19. Clones were sequenced by immunoSEQ multiplex PCR, and TCRdb holds only the in-frame ones, with some missing. The table includes approximately 380,000 clones, less than 85% detected once. The specimen sequenced was peripheral blood. The receptor set was obtained from a woman between 18 and 29 years old with acute or convalescent COVID-19. The CDR3 runs from the conserved cysteine through the conserved F or W. D genes are given only for firm matches. Clone size appears in some rows only: once, few, many, or a class for an expanded clone.

CASSQVFSTEAFF TGTGCCAGCAGCCAAGTTTTTAGCACTGAAGCTTTCTTT TRBJ1-1 TRBV3-1/TRBV3-2 . .
CASNHRQGMGTGELFF TGTGCCAGTAACCACCGACAGGGGATGGGGACCGGGGAGCTGTTTTTT TRBJ2-2 TRBV19 TRBD1 .
CAINPVLNTEAFF TGTGCCATCAATCCGGTCCTGAACACTGAAGCTTTCTTT TRBJ1-1 TRBV10-3 . .
CASSHRASGTLNTGELFF TGTGCCAGCAGCCACAGGGCTAGCGGGACCTTAAACACCGGGGAGCTGTTTTTT TRBJ2-2 TRBV14 TRBD2 .
CASSPPTDSNEQFF TGTGCCAGCTCACCACCCACGGACAGCAATGAGCAGTTCTTC TRBJ2-1 TRBV18 . .
CASSQEVRDSQETQYF TGTGCCAGCAGCCAAGAGGTCCGGGACTCCCAAGAGACCCAGTACTTC TRBJ2-5 TRBV4-2 . .
CASSQLTGEYRTRQPQHF TGCGCCAGCAGCCAACTCACAGGGGAGTATAGGACACGACAGCCCCAGCATTTT TRBJ1-5 TRBV4-1 TRBD1 once
CASSPPSNYGYTF TGTGCCAGCAGTCCCCCCAGTAACTATGGCTACACCTTC TRBJ1-2 TRBV2 . .
CASSLVFVSPGDTYNEQFF TGTGCCAGCAGCTTGGTATTCGTTTCTCCGGGGGATACCTACAATGAGCAGTTCTTC TRBJ2-1 TRBV5-8 . .
CASKGTGGPYEQYF TGTGCCAGCAAAGGGACAGGGGGTCCGTACGAGCAGTACTTC TRBJ2-7 TRBV6-5 TRBD1 .
CASSQEVQGASEAFF TGTGCCAGCAGCCAAGAGGTACAGGGGGCATCTGAAGCTTTCTTT TRBJ1-1 TRBV4-2 TRBD1 .
CASSLRLAAYNEQFF TGTGCCAGCAGCTTGAGGCTAGCGGCCTACAATGAGCAGTTCTTC TRBJ2-1 TRBV5-4 TRBD2 .
CASSLGTANQPQHF TGCGCCAGCAGCTTAGGGACAGCAAATCAGCCCCAGCATTTT TRBJ1-5 TRBV5-1 TRBD1 .
CAEGDSPLHF TGTGCCGAGGGGGATTCACCCCTCCACTTT TRBJ1-6 TRBV6-5 . .
CASSPLPSVDTQYF TGCGCCAGCAGCCCGCTCCCCTCAGTCGATACGCAGTATTTT TRBJ2-3 TRBV4-1 . .
CASSKDRGSATF TGTGCCAGCAGCAAAGACAGGGGGTCGGCCACCTTC TRBJ1-2 TRBV3-1/TRBV3-2 TRBD1 once
CASSLVGVQDGYTF TGTGCCAGCAGTTTAGTCGGGGTCCAGGATGGCTACACCTTC TRBJ1-2 TRBV28 . .
CASSRLSEAFF TGTGCCAGTAGCCGACTTTCTGAAGCTTTCTTT TRBJ1-1 TRBV19 . .
CASSLEGVNYGYTF TGTGCCAGCAGCTTGGAAGGGGTTAACTATGGCTACACCTTC TRBJ1-2 TRBV5-4 . .
CASSDGTGVYGYTF TGTGCCAGCAGTGATGGGACAGGAGTCTATGGCTACACCTTC TRBJ1-2 TRBV6-1 TRBD1 .
CATSDEGTRPSHNSPLHF TGTGCCACCAGTGACGAGGGGACACGTCCTTCCCATAATTCACCCCTCCACTTT TRBJ1-6 TRBV24-1 . .
CASSKVRDRSYNEQFF TGTGCCAGCAGCAAAGTCAGGGACAGGTCCTACAATGAGCAGTTCTTC TRBJ2-1 TRBV21-1 . .
CASSEEGTLNTEAFF TGTGCCAGCAGTGAGGAGGGTACCCTGAACACTGAAGCTTTCTTT TRBJ1-1 TRBV2 . .
CASSWGDTEAFF TGTGCCAGCAGTTGGGGGGACACTGAAGCTTTCTTT TRBJ1-1 TRBV12-3/TRBV12-4 . few
CASGLPPQGAYGETQYF TGTGCTAGTGGTTTGCCCCCACAGGGGGCATATGGAGAGACCCAGTACTTC TRBJ2-5 TRBV12-5 TRBD1 .
CATSRERGGYEQYF TGTGCCACCAGCAGAGAACGTGGAGGCTACGAGCAGTACTTC TRBJ2-7 TRBV15 . .
CASRHYTSGSYNEQFF TGTGCCAGTAGGCACTATACATCGGGGTCCTACAATGAGCAGTTCTTC TRBJ2-1 TRBV19 . .
CSASSPVLRYTQYF TGCAGTGCTAGTTCCCCAGTCCTCCGATATACGCAGTATTTT TRBJ2-3 TRBV20-1 . .
CASSPPTGGGNGYTF TGCGCCAGCAGCCCACCGACAGGGGGCGGTAATGGCTACACCTTC TRBJ1-2 TRBV5-1 TRBD1 .
CASSLDNNYEQYF TGTGCCAGCAGCTTGGACAACAACTACGAGCAGTACTTC TRBJ2-7 TRBV5-6 . once
CASNQGLSQPQHF TGTGCCAGTAATCAGGGGCTTTCCCAGCCCCAGCATTTT TRBJ1-5 TRBV19 . .
CAISGTRTTDTQYF TGTGCCATCAGTGGGACTAGGACCACAGATACGCAGTATTTT TRBJ2-3 TRBV10-3 TRBD2 .
CASSEDSSTDTQYF TGTGCCAGCAGTGAGGACAGTAGCACAGATACGCAGTATTTT TRBJ2-3 TRBV2 . .
CASSLTGYEQYF TGTGCCAGCAGCTTGACAGGGTACGAGCAGTACTTC TRBJ2-7 TRBV13 TRBD1 .
CASSEATATSGSWKTQYF TGTGCCAGCAGTGAAGCCACCGCGACTAGCGGGAGTTGGAAGACCCAGTACTTC TRBJ2-5 TRBV2 TRBD2 .
CASSSTGGITEAFF TGTGCCAGCAGCTCGACAGGGGGTATCACTGAAGCTTTCTTT TRBJ1-1 TRBV7-9 TRBD1 .
CASSPGDAGYGYTF TGCGCCAGCAGCCCTGGGGACGCGGGGTATGGCTACACCTTC TRBJ1-2 TRBV5-1 . few
CASSPLTKNIQYF TGTGCCAGCTCACCATTAACCAAAAACATTCAGTACTTC TRBJ2-4 TRBV18 . .
CASGQRTAVCTF TGTGCCAGCGGGCAACGGACAGCCGTTTGCACCTTC TRBJ1-2 TRBV27 . .
CASSLQGVNSPLHF TGTGCCAGTAGTCTACAGGGGGTGAATTCACCCCTCCACTTT TRBJ1-6 TRBV19 TRBD1 .
CTSSQYTPLLMNTEAFF TGCACCAGCAGCCAATACACACCCCTCCTCATGAACACTGAAGCTTTCTTT TRBJ1-1 TRBV1 . .
CASSVLSAGDGELFF TGTGCCAGCAGCGTTCTATCAGCGGGAGACGGGGAGCTGTTTTTT TRBJ2-2 TRBV9 TRBD2 .
CASNGFVGAFF TGTGCCAGTAACGGGTTCGTCGGAGCTTTCTTT TRBJ1-1 TRBV19 . .
CASSQWGIGGQGRETQYF TGTGCCAGCAGCCAATGGGGGATAGGAGGACAGGGAAGGGAGACCCAGTACTTC TRBJ2-5 TRBV3-1/TRBV3-2 TRBD1 .
CATSRGTSGNYEQYF TGTGCCACCAGCAGAGGGACTAGCGGGAACTACGAGCAGTACTTC TRBJ2-7 TRBV15 TRBD2 .
CASSPQGTYNEQFF TGTGCCAGCAGTCCACAGGGGACCTACAATGAGCAGTTCTTC TRBJ2-1 TRBV28 TRBD1 .
CASSYSSSEAFF TGTGCCAGCAGTTACTCTAGCTCTGAAGCTTTCTTT TRBJ1-1 TRBV6-6 . .
CASSDHLGDRDSPLHF TGTGCCAGCAGTGATCATTTAGGGGACAGGGATTCACCCCTCCACTTT TRBJ1-6 TRBV6-1 TRBD1 few
CASSETGGAVKETQYF TGTGCCAGCAGCGAGACGGGAGGGGCCGTAAAAGAGACCCAGTACTTC TRBJ2-5 TRBV7-2 TRBD2 once
CASSARLAVDNEQFF TGTGCCAGCAGCGCAAGACTAGCGGTCGATAATGAGCAGTTCTTC TRBJ2-1 TRBV9 TRBD2 .
CASVHPGNGYTF TGTGCTAGTGTCCACCCAGGTAATGGCTACACCTTC TRBJ1-2 TRBV12-5 . .
CAWSPLALDIQYF TGTGCCTGGAGCCCTCTCGCGTTGGACATTCAGTACTTC TRBJ2-4 TRBV30 . .
CASSKGDTPVGYSNQPQHF TGTGCCAGCAGCAAAGGGGACACTCCCGTTGGGTATAGCAATCAGCCCCAGCATTTT TRBJ1-5 TRBV11-2 . .